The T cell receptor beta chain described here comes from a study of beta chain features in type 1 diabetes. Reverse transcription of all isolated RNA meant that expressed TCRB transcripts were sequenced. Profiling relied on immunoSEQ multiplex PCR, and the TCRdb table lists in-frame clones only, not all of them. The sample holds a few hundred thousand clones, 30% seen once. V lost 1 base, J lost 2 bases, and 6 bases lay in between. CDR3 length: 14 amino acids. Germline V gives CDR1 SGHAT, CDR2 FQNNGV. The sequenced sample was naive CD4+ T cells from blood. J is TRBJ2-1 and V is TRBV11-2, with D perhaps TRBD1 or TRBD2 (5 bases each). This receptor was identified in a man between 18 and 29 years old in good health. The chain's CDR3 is CASSLAGPYNEQFF. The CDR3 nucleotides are TGTGCCAGCAGCTTAGCGGGACCCTACAATGAGCAGTTCTTC. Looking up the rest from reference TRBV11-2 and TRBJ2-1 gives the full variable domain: EAGVAQSPRYKIIEKRQSVAFWCNPISGHATLYWYQQILGQGPKLLIQFQNNGVVDDSQLPKDRFSAERLKGVDSTLKIQPAKLEDSAVYLCASSLAGPYNEQFFGPGTRLTVL.